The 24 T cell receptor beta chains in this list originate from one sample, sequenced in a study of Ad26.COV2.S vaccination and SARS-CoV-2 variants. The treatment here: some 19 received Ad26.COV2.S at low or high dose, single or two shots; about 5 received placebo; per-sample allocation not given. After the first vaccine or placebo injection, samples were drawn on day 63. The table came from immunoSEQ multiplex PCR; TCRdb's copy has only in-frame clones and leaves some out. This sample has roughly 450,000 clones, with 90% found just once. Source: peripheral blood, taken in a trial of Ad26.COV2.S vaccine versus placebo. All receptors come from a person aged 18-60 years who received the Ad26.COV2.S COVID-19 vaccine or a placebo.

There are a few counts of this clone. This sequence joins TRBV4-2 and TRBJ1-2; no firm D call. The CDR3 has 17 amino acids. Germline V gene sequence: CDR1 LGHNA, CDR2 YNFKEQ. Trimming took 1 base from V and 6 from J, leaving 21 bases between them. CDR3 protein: CASSQVSHGVQSHGYTF. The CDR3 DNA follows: TGTGCCAGCAGCCAAGTATCCCATGGGGTCCAGAGTCATGGCTACACCTTC.

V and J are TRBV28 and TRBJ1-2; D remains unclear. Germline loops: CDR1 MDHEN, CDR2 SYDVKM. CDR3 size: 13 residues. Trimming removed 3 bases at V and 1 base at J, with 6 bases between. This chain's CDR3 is CASSFNNNYGYTF. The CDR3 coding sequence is TGTGCCAGCAGTTTTAACAATAACTATGGCTACACCTTC.

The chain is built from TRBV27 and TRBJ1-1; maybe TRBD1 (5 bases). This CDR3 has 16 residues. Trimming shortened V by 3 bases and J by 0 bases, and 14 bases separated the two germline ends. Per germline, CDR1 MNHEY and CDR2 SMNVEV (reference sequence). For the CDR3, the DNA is TGTGCCAGCAGTTTCTCCGGGACTTACATGAACACTGAAGCTTTCTTT. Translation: CASSFSGTYMNTEAFF.

CDR3 amino acids: CASNQRRRGRDLVGYEQYF. The CDR3 bases are TGTGCCAGCAATCAGCGGCGCAGAGGCAGGGACCTGGTAGGGTACGAGCAGTACTTC. V gene TRBV21-1 combines with J gene TRBJ2-7. TRBV21-1 is marked as a pseudogene. CDR3 length: 19 amino acids.

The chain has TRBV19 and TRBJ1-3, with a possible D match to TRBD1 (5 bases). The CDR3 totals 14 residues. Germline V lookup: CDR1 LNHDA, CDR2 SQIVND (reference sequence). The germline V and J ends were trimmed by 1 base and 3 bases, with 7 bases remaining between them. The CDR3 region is CASSIGQRGNTIYF. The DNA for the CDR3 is TGTGCCAGTAGTATAGGACAGCGTGGAAACACCATATATTTT.

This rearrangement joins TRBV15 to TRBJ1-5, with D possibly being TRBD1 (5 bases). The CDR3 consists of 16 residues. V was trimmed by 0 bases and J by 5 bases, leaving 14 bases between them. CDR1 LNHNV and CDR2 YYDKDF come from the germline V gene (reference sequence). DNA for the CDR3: TGTGCCACCAGCAGAGATTACTCCGGGGGAGATCAGCCCCAGCATTTT. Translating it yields CATSRDYSGGDQPQHF.

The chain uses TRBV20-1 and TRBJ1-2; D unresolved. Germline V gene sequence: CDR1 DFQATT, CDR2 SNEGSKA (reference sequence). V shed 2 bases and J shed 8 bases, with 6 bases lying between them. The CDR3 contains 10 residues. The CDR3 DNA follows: TGCAGTGCTAGACCCGCGGGCTACACCTTC. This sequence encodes CSARPAGYTF.

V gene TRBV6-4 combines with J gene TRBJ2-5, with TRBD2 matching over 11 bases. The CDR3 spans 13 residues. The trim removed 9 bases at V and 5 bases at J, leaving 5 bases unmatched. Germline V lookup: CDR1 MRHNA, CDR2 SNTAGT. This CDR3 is CARGLAGRETQYF. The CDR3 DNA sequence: TGTGCCAGAGGACTAGCGGGTAGGGAGACCCAGTACTTC.

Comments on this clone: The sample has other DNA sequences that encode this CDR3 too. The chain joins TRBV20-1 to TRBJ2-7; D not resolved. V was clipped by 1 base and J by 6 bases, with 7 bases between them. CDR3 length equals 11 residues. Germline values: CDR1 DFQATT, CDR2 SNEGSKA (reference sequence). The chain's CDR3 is CSARGGSEQYF. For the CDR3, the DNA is TGCAGTGCTAGAGGTGGCTCCGAGCAGTACTTC.

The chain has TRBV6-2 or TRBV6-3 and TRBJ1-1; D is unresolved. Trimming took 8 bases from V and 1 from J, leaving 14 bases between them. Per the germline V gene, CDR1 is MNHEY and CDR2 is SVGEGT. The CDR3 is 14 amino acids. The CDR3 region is CASRFDIKNTEAFF. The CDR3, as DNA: TGTGCCAGCCGTTTTGATATAAAGAACACTGAAGCTTTCTTT.

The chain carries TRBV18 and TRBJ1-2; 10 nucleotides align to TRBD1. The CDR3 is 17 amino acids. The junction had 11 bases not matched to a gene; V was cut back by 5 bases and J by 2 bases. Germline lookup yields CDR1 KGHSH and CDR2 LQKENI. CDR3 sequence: CASSSIAGTGVNYGYTF. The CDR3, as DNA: TGTGCCAGCTCATCGATAGCCGGGACAGGGGTGAACTATGGCTACACCTTC.

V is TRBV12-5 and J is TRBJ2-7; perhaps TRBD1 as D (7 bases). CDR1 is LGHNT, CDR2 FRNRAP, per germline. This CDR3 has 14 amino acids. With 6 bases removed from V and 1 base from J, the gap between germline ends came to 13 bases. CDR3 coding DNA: TGTGCTAGTGGGCGGGACAGCCGTTCCTACGAGCAGTACTTC. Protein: CASGRDSRSYEQYF.

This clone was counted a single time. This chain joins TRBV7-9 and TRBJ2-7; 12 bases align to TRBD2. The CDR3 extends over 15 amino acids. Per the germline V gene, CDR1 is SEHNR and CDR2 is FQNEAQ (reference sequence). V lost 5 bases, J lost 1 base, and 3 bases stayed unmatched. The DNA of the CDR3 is TGTGCCAGCAGCCGCGGGACTAGCGGGTCCTACGAGCAGTACTTC. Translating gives CASSRGTSGSYEQYF.

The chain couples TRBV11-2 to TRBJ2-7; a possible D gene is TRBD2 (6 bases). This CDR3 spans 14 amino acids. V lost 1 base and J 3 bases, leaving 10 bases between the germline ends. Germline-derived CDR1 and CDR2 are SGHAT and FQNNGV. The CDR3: CASSLASGVYEQYF. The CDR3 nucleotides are TGTGCCAGCAGCTTAGCCTCGGGAGTCTACGAGCAGTACTTC.

This chain's CDR3 is CASSLVSGRLYNEQFF. The CDR3 coding sequence is TGTGCCAGCAGCTTAGTAAGCGGGAGACTTTATAATGAGCAGTTCTTC. The chain couples TRBV7-2 to TRBJ2-1; TRBD2 matches at 8 bases. With V trimmed by 1 base and J by 7 bases, 9 bases remained unmatched. Germline CDR1 and CDR2: SGHTA and FQGNSA. The CDR3 sequence is 16 residues long.

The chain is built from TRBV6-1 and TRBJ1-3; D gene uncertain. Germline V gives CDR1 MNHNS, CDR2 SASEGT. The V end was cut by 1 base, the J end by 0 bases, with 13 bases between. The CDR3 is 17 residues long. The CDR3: CASSEGPDKYSGNTIYF. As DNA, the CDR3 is TGTGCCAGCAGTGAAGGCCCTGACAAGTACTCTGGAAACACCATATATTTT.

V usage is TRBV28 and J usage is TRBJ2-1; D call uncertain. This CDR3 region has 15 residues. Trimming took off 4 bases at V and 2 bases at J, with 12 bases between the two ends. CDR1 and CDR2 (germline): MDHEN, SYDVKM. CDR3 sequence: CASSSNSGAYNEQFF. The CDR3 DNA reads TGTGCCAGCAGTTCAAATTCTGGGGCCTACAATGAGCAGTTCTTC.

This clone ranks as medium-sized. CDR3 bases: TGTGCCAGCAGCCGGGACAGGGTGATTCAGCCCCAGCATTTT. Translating it yields CASSRDRVIQPQHF. The chain couples TRBV28 to TRBJ1-5; 9 positions match TRBD1. CDR3 size: 14 residues. Germline CDR1 and CDR2: MDHEN and SYDVKM. Unmatched junction bases numbered 6, after V lost 6 bases and J lost 6 bases. The whole variable domain, filled in from reference TRBV28 and TRBJ1-5, reads DVKVTQSSRYLVKRTGEKVFLECVQDMDHENMFWYRQDPGLGLRLIYFSYDVKMKEKGDIPEGYSVSREKKERFSLILESASTNQTSMYLCASSRDRVIQPQHFGDGTRLSIL.

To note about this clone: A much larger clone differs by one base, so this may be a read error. The CDR3 sequence: CASSYHRDQPQHF. The CDR3 coding sequence is TGTGCCAGCAGTTACCACAGAGATCAGCCCCAGCATTTT. The chain has TRBV6-6 and TRBJ1-5; D uncertain. Germline CDR1 reads MNHNY; CDR2 reads SVGAGI (reference sequence). The CDR3 consists of 13 residues. The V gene lost 2 bases and the J gene lost 5 bases, with 7 bases spanning the gap.

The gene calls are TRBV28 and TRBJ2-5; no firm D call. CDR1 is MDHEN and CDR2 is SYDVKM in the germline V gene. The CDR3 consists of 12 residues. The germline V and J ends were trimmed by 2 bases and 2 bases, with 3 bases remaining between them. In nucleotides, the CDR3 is TGTGCCAGCAGTTTACGTCAAGAGACCCAGTACTTC. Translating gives CASSLRQETQYF.

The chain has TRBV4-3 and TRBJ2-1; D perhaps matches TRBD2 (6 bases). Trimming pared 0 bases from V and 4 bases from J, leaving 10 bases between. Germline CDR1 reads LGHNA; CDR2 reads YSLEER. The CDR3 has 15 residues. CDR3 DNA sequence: TGCGCCAGCAGCCAAGATTCTAGCGATTACAATGAGCAGTTCTTC. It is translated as CASSQDSSDYNEQFF.

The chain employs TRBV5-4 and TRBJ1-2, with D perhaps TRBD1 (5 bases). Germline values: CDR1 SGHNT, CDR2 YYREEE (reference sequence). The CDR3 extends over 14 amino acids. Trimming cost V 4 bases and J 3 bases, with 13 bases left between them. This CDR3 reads CASSLPGPYYGYTF. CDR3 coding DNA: TGTGCCAGCAGCCTACCAGGGCCCTACTATGGCTACACCTTC.

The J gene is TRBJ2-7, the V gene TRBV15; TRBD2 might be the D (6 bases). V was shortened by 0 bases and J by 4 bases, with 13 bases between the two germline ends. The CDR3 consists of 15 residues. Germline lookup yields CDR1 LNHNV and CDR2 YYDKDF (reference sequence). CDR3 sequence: CATSRDRLARYEQYF. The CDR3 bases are TGTGCCACCAGCAGAGATCGGCTAGCGAGATACGAGCAGTACTTC.

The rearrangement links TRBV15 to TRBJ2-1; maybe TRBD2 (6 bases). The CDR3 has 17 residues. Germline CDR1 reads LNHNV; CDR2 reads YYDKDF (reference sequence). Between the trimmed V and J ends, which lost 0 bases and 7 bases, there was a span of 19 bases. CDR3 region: CATSRDWGEEGLNEQFF. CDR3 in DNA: TGTGCCACCAGCAGAGATTGGGGGGAAGAAGGATTGAATGAGCAGTTCTTC. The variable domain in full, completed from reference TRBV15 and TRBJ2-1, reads DAMVIQNPRYQVTQFGKPVTLSCSQTLNHNVMYWYQQKSSQAPKLLFHYYDKDFNNEADTPDNFQSRRPNTSFCFLDIRSPGLGDTAMYLCATSRDWGEEGLNEQFFGPGTRLTVL.